One and the same sample provided the 19 T cell receptor beta chains below, sequenced in a study of blood T cell repertoires in COVID-19. The protocol was immunoSEQ multiplex PCR, while the TCRdb copy is restricted to in-frame clones and leaves out a portion. Of more than 80,000 clones in the sample, about 82% were seen once. Sequences were obtained from peripheral blood. The receptors come from a man older than 75 with COVID-19, enrolled during active disease.

V and J are TRBV24-1 and TRBJ2-2; a possible D gene is TRBD1 (5 bases). The V end lost 4 bases, the J end lost 1 base, and 12 bases lay between the germline ends. Looked up from germline, CDR1 is KGHDR and CDR2 is SFDVKD. The CDR3 is 16 amino acids. The CDR3 nucleotides read TGTGCCACCAGTGACTTTAATACAGGGAACACCGGGGAGCTGTTTTTT. The encoded protein is CATSDFNTGNTGELFF.

DNA of the CDR3: TGCGCCAGCAGCTTGGAATTGGGACTAACTTACGAGCAGTACTTC. This encodes CASSLELGLTYEQYF. The chain uses TRBV5-1 and TRBJ2-7; TRBD2 matches 7 bases. CDR1 SGHRS and CDR2 YFSETQ come from the germline V gene. The CDR3 consists of 15 residues. The ends lost 0 bases at V and 4 bases at J; junction bases unmatched: 7.

The chain uses TRBV28 and TRBJ1-5, with a possible D match to TRBD1 (5 bases). The CDR3 covers 14 residues. Germline V CDR1 and CDR2: MDHEN, SYDVKM. V lost 3 bases to trimming and J lost 5 bases, with 11 bases between them. Here the CDR3 DNA reads TGTGCCAGCAGTTTCAGGGAAGATTATCAGCCCCAGCATTTT. Translated: CASSFREDYQPQHF.

The chain uses TRBV3-1 (or the pseudogene TRBV3-2) and TRBJ1-2; D remains unclear. Germline values: CDR1 LGHDT, CDR2 YNNKEL (reference sequence). This CDR3 has 13 amino acids. Trimming cost V 4 bases and J 4 bases, with 10 bases left between them. DNA for the CDR3: TGTGCCAGCAGCCCCAGGCAGTCCTATGGCTACACCTTC. Encoded protein: CASSPRQSYGYTF.

The CDR3 sequence is CASSEQGIGHTIYF. CDR3 DNA: TGTGCCAGCAGTGAACAGGGGATCGGTCACACCATATATTTT. The V call is TRBV6-1, the J call TRBJ1-3; a weak D match, TRBD1 (6 bases). This CDR3 has 14 amino acids. V lost 2 bases, J lost 8 bases, and 13 bases lay in between. CDR1 MNHNS and CDR2 SASEGT come from the germline V gene.

The chain recombines TRBV2 with TRBJ2-1; no firm D call. The V and J ends lost 6 bases and 14 bases respectively, with 14 bases between them. This CDR3 is built from 11 residues. Germline CDR1 SNHLY, CDR2 FYNNEI. In DNA form, the CDR3 reads TGTGCCAGCAGCGAGAACAAACGGGAGTTCTTC. Translation: CASSENKREFF.

This chain links TRBV7-2 with TRBJ2-2; TRBD2 might be the D (5 bases). Trimming took off 6 bases at V and 6 bases at J, with 23 bases between the two ends. This CDR3 is 17 amino acids long. Germline-derived CDR1 and CDR2 are SGHTA and FQGNSA. The CDR3 bases are TGTGCCAGCAGAGGAGCGGTAGGCCCTCTTAACCCCGGGGAGCTGTTTTTT. Translation: CASRGAVGPLNPGELFF.

This rearrangement joins TRBV5-5 to TRBJ2-7, with TRBD1 identical over 8 bases. After removal of 3 bases from V and 3 bases from J, the junction contained 5 bases not matched to a gene. CDR1 is SGHKS, CDR2 YYEKEE, per germline (reference sequence). The CDR3 sequence is 14 residues long. CDR3 DNA sequence: TGTGCCAGCAGCTGGACAGGGACGAGCTACGAGCAGTACTTC. Translating gives CASSWTGTSYEQYF.

J is TRBJ2-1 and V is TRBV6-5; a weak D match, TRBD1 (5 bases). This CDR3 is 13 amino acids long. In germline, CDR1 is MNHEY, CDR2 SVGAGI. Trimming took 2 bases from V and 5 from J, leaving 7 bases between them. The CDR3 sequence is CASSYNRNNEQFF. The CDR3 DNA follows: TGTGCCAGCAGTTACAACAGGAACAATGAGCAGTTCTTC.

The chain recombines TRBV7-9 with TRBJ2-4; D might be TRBD1 (6 bases). The CDR3 is 17 amino acids. CDR1 is SEHNR and CDR2 is FQNEAQ in the germline V gene (reference sequence). V lost 4 bases, J lost 0 bases, and 16 bases lay in between. As DNA, the CDR3 is TGTGCCAGCAGCTCCCGCTCAACAGGGTTAGCCAAAAACATTCAGTACTTC. Protein sequence: CASSSRSTGLAKNIQYF. Using reference TRBV7-9 and TRBJ2-4 for the parts outside the CDR3, the full variable domain is DTGVSQNPRHKITKRGQNVTFRCDPISEHNRLYWYRQTLGQGPEFLTYFQNEAQLEKSRLLSDRFSAERPKGSFSTLEIQRTEQGDSAMYLCASSSRSTGLAKNIQYFGAGTRLSVL.

The V gene is TRBV10-2, the J gene TRBJ1-1; 7 nucleotides line up with TRBD1. Germline V CDR1 and CDR2: WSHSY, SAAADI. The CDR3 extends over 14 amino acids. The trim removed 6 bases at V and 2 bases at J, leaving 6 bases unmatched. CDR3 loop: CASSQTGTNTEAFF. Here the CDR3 DNA reads TGCGCCAGCAGCCAGACAGGGACTAACACTGAAGCTTTCTTT.

The chain carries TRBV5-1 and TRBJ1-3; D is perhaps TRBD1 (6 bases). Trimming shortened V by 4 bases and J by 0 bases, and 8 bases separated the two germline ends. This CDR3 is built from 14 residues. The germline CDR1 and CDR2 sequences are SGHRS and YFSETQ. This CDR3 is CASSMDSSGNTIYF. The CDR3 DNA reads TGCGCCAGCAGCATGGACAGCTCTGGAAACACCATATATTTT.

As DNA, the CDR3 is TGTGCCAGCAGCCAAGTCACCGGGGGACTAGCGGGAGGGAGGATTCAGTACTTC. Translating gives CASSQVTGGLAGGRIQYF. The J gene is TRBJ2-4, the V gene TRBV4-2; 16 nucleotides align to TRBD2. The CDR3 is made up of 18 amino acids. Germline loops: CDR1 LGHNA, CDR2 YNFKEQ. Unmatched junction bases numbered 10, after V lost 1 base and J lost 10 bases.

The chain carries TRBV6-5 and TRBJ2-7; TRBD1 aligns across 10 bases. The CDR3 length is 15 residues. Germline V gives CDR1 MNHEY, CDR2 SVGAGI. Losses at the gene ends were 5 bases for V and 3 bases for J; bases not matched to a gene: 7. As DNA, the CDR3 is TGTGCCAGCAGTCATCGGACAGGGGGGGACTACGAGCAGTACTTC. Protein product: CASSHRTGGDYEQYF.

The V and J genes are TRBV6-5 and TRBJ2-3, with TRBD2 matching over 8 bases. Germline CDR1 MNHEY, CDR2 SVGAGI. With V trimmed by 7 bases and J by 2 bases, 8 bases remained unmatched. The CDR3 length is 15 residues. DNA of the CDR3: TGTGCCAGCAACATGGGTAGCGGGGACACAGATACGCAGTATTTT. It encodes CASNMGSGDTDTQYF.

This rearrangement joins TRBV7-8 to TRBJ2-7; 8 positions match TRBD2. This CDR3 has 17 amino acids. The trim removed 0 bases at V and 2 bases at J, leaving 9 bases unmatched. Germline V gene lookup returns CDR1 SGHVS and CDR2 FQNEAQ. CDR3 sequence (DNA): TGTGCCAGCAGCTTAGCGCTGCGGACTAGCTTAACCTACGAGCAGTACTTC. This gives the protein CASSLALRTSLTYEQYF.

This clone was picked up a small number of times. The gene calls are TRBV4-2 and TRBJ2-7; D possibly corresponds to TRBD2 (5 bases). The V end was cut by 5 bases, the J end by 7 bases, with 21 bases between. Germline V gives CDR1 LGHNA, CDR2 YNFKEQ. CDR3 length: 15 amino acids. The CDR3 region has the DNA TGTGCCAGCAGCAACAGCTGGACCGAAACGGGGGAGCAGTACTTC. It specifies CASSNSWTETGEQYF.

The chain is built from TRBV28 and TRBJ2-3; 13 nucleotides agree with TRBD2. In germline, CDR1 is MDHEN, CDR2 SYDVKM. V lost 7 bases and J lost 4; bases outside the gene matches: 8. The CDR3 has 16 residues. This CDR3 is CASITSGRGEADTQYF. In nucleotides, the CDR3 is TGTGCCAGCATCACTAGCGGGAGGGGAGAGGCAGATACGCAGTATTTT.

The V call is TRBV9, the J call TRBJ1-2, with 11 bases fitting TRBD1. CDR1 and CDR2 (germline): SGDLS, YYNGEE. V shed 5 bases and J 0 bases; nucleotides not matched to a gene: 6. The CDR3 spans 16 residues. The CDR3 coding sequence is TGTGCCAGCAGAGGGACAGGGGGGCATACTAACTATGGCTACACCTTC. This gives the protein CASRGTGGHTNYGYTF.